This T cell receptor beta chain was identified during a study of T cell repertoires in cytomegalovirus infection. TCRdb reprocessed the reads with MiXCR, giving one entry per CDR3 protein. Of roughly 110,000 distinct CDR3 sequences in the sample, over 9% are singletons; the top ten hold approximately 30%. Notes on the study in general: Totalled public TCR beta family frequency picked out people who carried CMV plus the relevant HLA. There were HLA-C-restricted CMV-specific TCR beta clonotypes dominating the ex vivo response.

The CDR3 sequence is 16 residues long. Trimming stripped 0 bases from V and 3 bases from J, with 15 bases between. Germline V lookup: CDR1 SGHTA, CDR2 FQGNSA. This clonotype appeared many times. Antigen specificity is unknown. The source is a human donor in good health (CMV status not recorded). Some clones in this sample may be carry-over from other donors' samples. This chain uses TRBV7-2 with TRBJ2-7, with D perhaps matching TRBD2 (6 bases). Sequences were obtained from PBMCs, sequenced either directly or after in vitro stimulation (not recorded which). CDR3 amino acids: CASSLARAGRGYEQYF. The CDR3 DNA reads as TGTGCCAGCAGCTTAGCGCGGGCGGGAAGGGGCTACGAGCAGTACTTC.